This T cell receptor beta chain was sequenced during a study of blood T cell repertoires in COVID-19. Across the whole study: Some COVID-19 samples were acute and others convalescent; all came from the United States, Italy and Spain. T cells, B-cell-depleted T cells, or PBMCs supplied cDNA or gDNA.

The CDR3 is 15 amino acids. The germline CDR1 and CDR2 sequences are MDHEN and SYDVKM. The V gene end was trimmed by 6 bases and the J gene end by 4 bases; junction bases not matched to a gene: 5. Study processing details: Amplification of reference gene primers provided the estimated nucleated cell counts. The data were produced by immunoSEQ multiplex PCR, yet TCRdb's version contains in-frame clones alone and is incomplete. V, J and clone size are those of that table, while D and trimming were read from the DNA. The sample holds 150,000 to 200,000 clones; just over 85% are singletons and the top ten take roughly 8.2%.

This TCR was recovered from a man in his fifties or sixties with acute or convalescent COVID-19. The chain has TRBV28 and TRBJ2-5; TRBD2 matches 13 bases. The sequenced material came from peripheral blood. The CDR3 loop is CASSQTSGRRETQYF. The CDR3 coding sequence is TGTGCCAGCAGCCAGACTAGCGGGAGGAGAGAGACCCAGTACTTC.